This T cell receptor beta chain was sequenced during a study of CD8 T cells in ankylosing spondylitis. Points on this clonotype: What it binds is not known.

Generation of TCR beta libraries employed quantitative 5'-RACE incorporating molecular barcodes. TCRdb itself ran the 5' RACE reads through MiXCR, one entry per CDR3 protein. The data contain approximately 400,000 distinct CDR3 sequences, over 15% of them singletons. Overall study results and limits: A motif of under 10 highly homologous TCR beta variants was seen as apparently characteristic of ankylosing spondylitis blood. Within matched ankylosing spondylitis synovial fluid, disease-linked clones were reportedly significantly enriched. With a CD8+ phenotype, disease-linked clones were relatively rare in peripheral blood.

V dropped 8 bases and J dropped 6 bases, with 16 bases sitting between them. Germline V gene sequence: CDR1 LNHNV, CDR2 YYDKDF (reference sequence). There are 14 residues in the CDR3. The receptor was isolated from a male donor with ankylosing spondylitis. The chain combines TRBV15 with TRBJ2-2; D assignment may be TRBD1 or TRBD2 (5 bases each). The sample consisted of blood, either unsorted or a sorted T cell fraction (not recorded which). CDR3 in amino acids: CATSQGRDAGELFF. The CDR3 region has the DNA TGTGCCACCTCCCAAGGCAGGGACGCCGGGGAGCTGTTTTTT.